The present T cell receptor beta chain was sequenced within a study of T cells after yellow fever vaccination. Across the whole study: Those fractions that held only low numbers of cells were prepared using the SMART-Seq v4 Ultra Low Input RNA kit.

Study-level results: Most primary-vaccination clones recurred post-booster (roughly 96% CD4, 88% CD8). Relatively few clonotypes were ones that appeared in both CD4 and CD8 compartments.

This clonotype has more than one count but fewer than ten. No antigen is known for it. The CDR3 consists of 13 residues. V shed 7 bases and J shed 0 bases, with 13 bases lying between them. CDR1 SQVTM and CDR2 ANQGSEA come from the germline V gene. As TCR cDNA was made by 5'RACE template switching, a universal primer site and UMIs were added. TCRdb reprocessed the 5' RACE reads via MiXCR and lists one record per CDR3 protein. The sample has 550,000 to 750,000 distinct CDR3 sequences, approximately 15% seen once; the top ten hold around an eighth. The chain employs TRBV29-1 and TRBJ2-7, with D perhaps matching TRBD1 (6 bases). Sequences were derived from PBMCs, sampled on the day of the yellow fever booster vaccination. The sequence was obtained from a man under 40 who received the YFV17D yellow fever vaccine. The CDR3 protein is CSGRDKSSYEQYF. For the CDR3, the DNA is TGCAGCGGCCGGGACAAGAGCTCCTACGAGCAGTACTTC.